This passage covers 5 T cell receptor beta chains from one sample sequenced in a study of PD-L1 blockade in urothelial cancer. Time point indicated: peripheral blood 6 weeks after treatment start. TCRdb keeps only in-frame clones here, not all; method: immunoSEQ multiplex PCR. The table has 100,000 to 150,000 clones, approximately 85% seen once. The sample in question was PBMCs, obtained around atezolizumab (anti-PD-L1) treatment. The source is a man between 50 and 59 years old with urothelial cancer.

The rearrangement joins TRBV19 to TRBJ2-7; D uncertain. Trimming pared 5 bases from V and 0 bases from J, leaving 8 bases between. The CDR3 loop spans 13 amino acids. Germline CDR1 LNHDA, CDR2 SQIVND (reference sequence). Here the CDR3 reads CASSGLPSYEQYF. Here the CDR3 DNA reads TGTGCCAGTAGTGGGCTTCCCTCCTACGAGCAGTACTTC.

The chain links TRBV7-2 to TRBJ2-7; D is unresolved. This CDR3 is 13 amino acids long. The V gene's germline CDR1 is SGHTA and CDR2 FQGNSA. Trimming pared 2 bases from V and 5 bases from J, leaving 10 bases between. Here the CDR3 reads CASSLYLNDEQYF. CDR3 DNA: TGTGCCAGCAGCTTATATCTAAACGACGAGCAGTACTTC. The full variable domain, completed using reference TRBV7-2 and TRBJ2-7, is GAGVSQSPSNKVTEKGKDVELRCDPISGHTALYWYRQSLGQGLEFLIYFQGNSAPDKSGLPSDRFSAERTGGSVSTLTIQRTQQEDSAVYLCASSLYLNDEQYFGPGTRLTVT.

The J gene is TRBJ2-2, the V gene TRBV7-9, with D hard to call. The CDR3 contains 13 residues. The V and J ends lost 7 bases and 3 bases respectively, with 9 bases between them. The V gene's germline CDR1 is SEHNR and CDR2 FQNEAQ (reference sequence). The CDR3 loop reads CASTDGYTGELFF. The CDR3, as DNA: TGTGCCAGCACCGACGGGTACACCGGGGAGCTGTTTTTT.

The J gene is TRBJ1-5, the V gene TRBV30; TRBD1 is a possible D gene (5 bases). The CDR3 runs 15 residues. The V and J ends lost 1 base and 1 base respectively, with 11 bases between them. Germline CDR1 GTSNPN, CDR2 SVGIG (reference sequence). Here the CDR3 DNA reads TGTGCCTGGAGTGCGGGGGAAATAAGCAATCAGCCCCAGCATTTT. Its translation is CAWSAGEISNQPQHF.

Only a few counts were recorded for this clone. The V call is TRBV7-9, the J call TRBJ1-6; 8 bases are shared with TRBD1. CDR1 and CDR2 from the germline V gene are SEHNR and FQNEAQ (reference sequence). The CDR3 length is 15 residues. Trimming took 0 bases from V and 7 from J; bases not matched to a gene: 2. The CDR3 region is CASSLARGPNSPLHF. The CDR3 DNA reads as TGTGCCAGCAGCTTAGCCAGGGGGCCCAATTCACCCCTCCACTTT. The variable domain in full, completed from reference TRBV7-9 and TRBJ1-6, reads DTGVSQNPRHKITKRGQNVTFRCDPISEHNRLYWYRQTLGQGPEFLTYFQNEAQLEKSRLLSDRFSAERPKGSFSTLEIQRTEQGDSAMYLCASSLARGPNSPLHFGNGTRLTVT.